These 3 T cell receptor beta chains were all obtained from the same sample, sequenced in a study of blood T cells in healthy people across ages (dated by TCRdb to the mid-2010s). Libraries were prepared through 5' RACE. Sequenced on an Illumina HiSeq 2500. A second roughly 6 to 12 cycle PCR used a sample-barcoded 5' primer and a J-beta primer mix. TCRdb reprocessing: public reads trimmed at Q25 with fastp, clones called with MiXCR, in-frame beta chains kept. For every CDR3 protein sequence, its rows merge into one entry that carries the most common genes and DNA. The sample profile shows over 750,000 distinct CDR3 sequences; about 25% of them were found once. The ten top clones hold 9.4% of the sample. This same sample was also part of a study on T cells of mothers and their children.

The sample consisted of blood. The receptors were sampled from a boy between 10 and 17 years old in good health.

V and J are TRBV7-9 and TRBJ2-5; the D is unclear. This CDR3 contains 14 residues. The germline V gene encodes CDR1 SEHNR and CDR2 FQNEAQ (reference sequence). V lost 5 bases and J 5 bases, leaving 15 bases between the germline ends. The CDR3 coding sequence is TGTGCCAGCAGCCCTGCCGGGCTAGGCGAGACCCAGTACTTC. Its protein product is CASSPAGLGETQYF.

The chain couples TRBV6-5 to TRBJ2-1; 8 bases map to TRBD2. Germline-derived CDR1 and CDR2 are MNHEY and SVGAGI. The CDR3 spans 17 residues. The trim removed 0 bases at V and 0 bases at J, leaving 4 bases unmatched. The CDR3 sequence is CASSYSPSGSSYNEQFF. The DNA for the CDR3 is TGTGCCAGCAGTTACTCCCCGAGCGGGAGCTCCTACAATGAGCAGTTCTTC.

This clonotype was detected only once. The V call is TRBV7-3, the J call TRBJ1-2; TRBD1 might be the D (5 bases). With 1 base removed from V and 4 bases from J, the gap between germline ends came to 13 bases. Germline V gene lookup returns CDR1 SGHTA and CDR2 FQGTGA. There are 15 residues in the CDR3. The CDR3 here is CASSLSDRSFYGYTF. The CDR3 DNA reads as TGTGCCAGCAGCTTAAGCGACAGAAGCTTCTATGGCTACACCTTC.